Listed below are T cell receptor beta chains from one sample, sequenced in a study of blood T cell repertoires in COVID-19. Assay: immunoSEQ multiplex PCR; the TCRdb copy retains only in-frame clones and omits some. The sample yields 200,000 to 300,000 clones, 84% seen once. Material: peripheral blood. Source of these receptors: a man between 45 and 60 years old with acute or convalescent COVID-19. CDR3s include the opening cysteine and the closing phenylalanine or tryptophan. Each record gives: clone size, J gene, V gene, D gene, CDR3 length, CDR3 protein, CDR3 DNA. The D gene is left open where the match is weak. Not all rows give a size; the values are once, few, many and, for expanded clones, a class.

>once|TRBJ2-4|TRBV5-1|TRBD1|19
CASSDGQGRSQLSKNIQYF
TGCGCCAGCAGCGACGGACAGGGCCGCTCTCAATTATCCAAAAACATTCAGTACTTC
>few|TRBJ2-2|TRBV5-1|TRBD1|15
CASSSQGTHTGELFF
TGCGCCAGCAGCTCACAGGGGACCCACACCGGGGAGCTGTTTTTT
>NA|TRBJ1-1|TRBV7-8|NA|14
CASSLPSGNTEAFF
TGTGCCAGCAGCTTACCTTCGGGGAACACTGAAGCTTTCTTT
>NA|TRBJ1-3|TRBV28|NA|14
CASSSTGSGNTIYF
TGTGCCAGCAGTTCGACAGGCTCTGGAAACACCATATATTTT
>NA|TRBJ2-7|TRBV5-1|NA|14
CASSLAGLGYEQYF
TGCGCCAGCAGCTTGGCAGGGCTGGGGTACGAGCAGTACTTC
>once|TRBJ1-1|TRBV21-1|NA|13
CASRAQGSSEAFF
TGTGCCAGCAGGGCTCAAGGGAGCTCCGAAGCTTTCTTT
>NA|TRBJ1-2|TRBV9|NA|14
CASSVGSRGGDYTF
TGTGCCAGCAGCGTAGGGAGTAGGGGGGGCGACTACACCTTC
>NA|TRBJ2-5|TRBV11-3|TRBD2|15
CASSRTSVYQETQYF
TGTGCCAGCAGCCGGACTAGCGTGTACCAAGAGACCCAGTACTTC
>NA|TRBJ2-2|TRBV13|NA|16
CASSLIVETNTGELFF
TGTGCCAGCAGCCTTATAGTGGAGACGAACACCGGGGAGCTGTTTTTT
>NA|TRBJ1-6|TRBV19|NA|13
CATGAEHNSPLHF
TGTGCCACTGGGGCGGAACATAATTCACCCCTCCACTTT
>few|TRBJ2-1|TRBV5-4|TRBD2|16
CASSALAGSSYNEQFF
TGTGCCAGCAGCGCTTTAGCGGGGAGCTCCTACAATGAGCAGTTCTTC
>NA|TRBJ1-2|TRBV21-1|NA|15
CASSMSCRSPDGYTF
TGTGCCAGCAGCATGTCTTGCAGGTCTCCGGATGGCTACACCTTC
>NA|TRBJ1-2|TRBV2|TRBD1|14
CASRPGQGTYGYTF
TGTGCCAGCAGACCAGGACAGGGAACCTATGGCTACACCTTC
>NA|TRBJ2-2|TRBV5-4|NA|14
CASSPGSITGELFF
TGTGCCAGCAGCCCCGGGTCCATCACCGGGGAGCTGTTTTTT
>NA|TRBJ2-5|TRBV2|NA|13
CASQGLGGETQYF
TGTGCCAGCCAAGGCCTTGGGGGGGAGACCCAGTACTTC
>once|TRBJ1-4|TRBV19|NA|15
CASSTILQGGEKLFF
TGTGCCAGTAGTACCATCTTGCAGGGCGGCGAAAAACTGTTTTTT
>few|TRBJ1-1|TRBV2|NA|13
CASSVGGYTEAFF
TGTGCCAGCAGTGTAGGGGGTTATACTGAAGCTTTCTTT
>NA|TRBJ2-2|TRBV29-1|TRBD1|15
CSARQGTPNTGELFF
TGCAGCGCCCGACAGGGAACGCCGAACACCGGGGAGCTGTTTTTT
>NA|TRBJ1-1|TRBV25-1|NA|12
CASSGTAYEAFF
TGTGCCAGCAGTGGGACAGCCTATGAAGCTTTCTTT
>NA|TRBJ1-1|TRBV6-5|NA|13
CASIRAGNTEAFF
TGTGCCAGCATAAGAGCAGGGAACACTGAAGCTTTCTTT
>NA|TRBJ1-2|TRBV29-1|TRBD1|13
CSVVGGGYSGYTF
TGCAGCGTTGTAGGGGGCGGATACTCTGGCTACACCTTC
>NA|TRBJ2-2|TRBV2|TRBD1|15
CASRKTGLGTGELFF
TGTGCCAGCAGGAAGACAGGGCTTGGAACCGGGGAGCTGTTTTTT
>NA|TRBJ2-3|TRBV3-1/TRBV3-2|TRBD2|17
CASSSGGLAGGADTQYF
TGTGCCAGCAGCAGCGGTGGACTAGCGGGAGGGGCAGATACGCAGTATTTT
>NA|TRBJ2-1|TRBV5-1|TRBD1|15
CASSSSGQWWDEQFF
TGCGCCAGCAGCTCGTCGGGACAGTGGTGGGATGAGCAGTTCTTC
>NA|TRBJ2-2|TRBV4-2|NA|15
CASSPSGEFTGELFF
TGTGCCAGCAGCCCCAGCGGAGAGTTCACAGGGGAGCTGTTTTTT
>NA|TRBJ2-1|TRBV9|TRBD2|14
CASSPREGLVEQFF
TGTGCCAGCAGCCCCCGGGAGGGGCTAGTTGAGCAGTTCTTC
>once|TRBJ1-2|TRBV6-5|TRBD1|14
CASSRGQDLYGYTF
TGTGCCAGCAGTCGCGGACAGGACCTCTATGGCTACACCTTC
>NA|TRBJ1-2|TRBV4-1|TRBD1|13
CASSPNRGSGYTF
TGCGCCAGCAGCCCCAACAGGGGTAGCGGCTACACCTTC
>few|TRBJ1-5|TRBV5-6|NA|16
CASSPWRVGYNQPQHF
TGTGCCAGCAGCCCGTGGAGGGTTGGCTACAATCAGCCCCAGCATTTT
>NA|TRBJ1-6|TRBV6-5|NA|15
CASTPGGQGDRALHF
TGTGCCAGCACTCCCGGGGGGCAGGGAGATCGGGCCCTCCACTTT
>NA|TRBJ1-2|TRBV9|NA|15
CASSLAWGGQSGYTF
TGTGCCAGCAGCCTTGCATGGGGCGGTCAGTCTGGCTACACCTTC
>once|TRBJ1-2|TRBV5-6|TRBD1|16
CASSLATGGLNYGYTF
TGTGCCAGCAGCTTGGCTACAGGGGGTCTTAACTATGGCTACACCTTC
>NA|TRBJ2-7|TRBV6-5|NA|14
CASSSLVGGYEQYF
TGTGCCAGCAGTTCCCTTGTGGGAGGCTACGAGCAGTACTTC
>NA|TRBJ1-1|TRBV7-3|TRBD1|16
CASSTTGENMNTEAFF
TGTGCCAGCAGCACGACAGGGGAAAACATGAACACTGAAGCTTTCTTT
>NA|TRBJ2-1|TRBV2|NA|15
CASSEGLRSYNEQFF
TGTGCCAGCAGTGAGGGGCTACGATCCTACAATGAGCAGTTCTTC
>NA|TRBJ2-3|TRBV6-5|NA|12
CASSYFGDTQYF
TGTGCCAGCAGTTACTTCGGAGATACGCAGTATTTT
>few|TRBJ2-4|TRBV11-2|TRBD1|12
CASSIRDREQYF
TGTGCCAGCAGCATCCGGGACAGGGAACAGTACTTC
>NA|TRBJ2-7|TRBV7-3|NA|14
CASSLNAETYEQYF
TGTGCCAGCAGCTTAAACGCGGAGACCTACGAGCAGTACTTC
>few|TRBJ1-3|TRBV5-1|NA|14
CASSSGENGNTIYF
TGCGCCAGCAGCTCGGGGGAAAATGGAAACACCATATATTTT
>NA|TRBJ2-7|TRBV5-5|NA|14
CASSLEVLPEEQYF
TGTGCCAGCAGCTTGGAGGTCCTCCCGGAGGAGCAGTACTTC
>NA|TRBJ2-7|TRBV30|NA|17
CAWSVLVSTGRPYEQYF
TGTGCCTGGAGTGTACTCGTTTCGACAGGGAGGCCCTACGAGCAGTACTTC
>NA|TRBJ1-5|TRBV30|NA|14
CAWSVGGGSEPQHF
TGTGCCTGGAGTGTAGGGGGGGGTTCGGAGCCCCAGCATTTT